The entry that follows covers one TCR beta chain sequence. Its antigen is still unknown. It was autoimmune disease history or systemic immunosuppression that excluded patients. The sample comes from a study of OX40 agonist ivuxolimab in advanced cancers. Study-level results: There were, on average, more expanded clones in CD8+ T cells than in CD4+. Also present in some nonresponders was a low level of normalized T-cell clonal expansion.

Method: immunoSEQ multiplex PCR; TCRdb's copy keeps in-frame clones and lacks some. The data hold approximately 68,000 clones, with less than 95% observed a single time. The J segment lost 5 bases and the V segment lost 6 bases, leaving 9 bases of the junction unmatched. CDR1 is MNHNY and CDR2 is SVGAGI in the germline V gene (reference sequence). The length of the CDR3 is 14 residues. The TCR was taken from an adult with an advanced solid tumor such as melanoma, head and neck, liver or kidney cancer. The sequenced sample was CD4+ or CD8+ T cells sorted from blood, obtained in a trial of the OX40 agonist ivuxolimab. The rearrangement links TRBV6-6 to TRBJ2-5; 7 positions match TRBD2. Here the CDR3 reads CASSGTTPRETQYF. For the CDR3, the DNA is TGTGCCAGCAGCGGGACTACCCCTCGGGAGACCCAGTACTTC.